The T cell receptor (beta chain) described here comes from a study of blood T cell repertoires in COVID-19. Across the whole study: COVID-19 samples, acute and convalescent, were from the United States, Italy and Spain. In each case, the material was cDNA or gDNA derived from T cells, B-cell-depleted T cells, or PBMCs.

This CDR3 is built from 14 residues. V lost 6 bases and J 2 bases, leaving 12 bases between the germline ends. From germline, CDR1 is LNHDA and CDR2 SQIVND (reference sequence). Original data processing: Amplification of reference gene primers was used by the study to estimate nucleated cell counts. The table came from immunoSEQ multiplex PCR; TCRdb's copy has only in-frame clones and leaves some out. That table is the source of V, J and clone size, and D and trimming were worked out from the DNA. The repertoire includes some 80,000 clones, 82% of them detected once, and 30% to 45% sits in the top ten. This clone turned up a few times.

Sequencing used peripheral blood. The chain employs TRBV19 and TRBJ2-3; possibly TRBD2 for D (5 bases). The receptor comes from a woman in her 70s with acute or convalescent COVID-19. Written as DNA, the CDR3 is TGTGCCAGTAGCAAGAGCGGAACCACAGATACGCAGTATTTT. Translating gives CASSKSGTTDTQYF. The variable domain in full, completed from reference TRBV19 and TRBJ2-3, reads DGGITQSPKYLFRKEGQNVTLSCEQNLNHDAMYWYRQDPGQGLRLIYYSQIVNDFQKGDIAEGYSVSREKKESFPLTVTSAQKNPTAFYLCASSKSGTTDTQYFGPGTRLTVL.